The 27 T cell receptor beta chains presented below share a single source sample, sequenced in a study of blood T cell repertoires in COVID-19. Generated by immunoSEQ multiplex PCR, the TCRdb table keeps only in-frame clones and is missing some. The sample lists around 200,000 clones; 88% were seen once. Sequenced material: peripheral blood. These receptors were taken from a man aged 25 to 40 with acute or convalescent COVID-19.

The chain couples TRBV5-6 to TRBJ1-6; no clear D gene. CDR1 is SGHDT, CDR2 YYEEEE, per germline. The V end was cut by 1 base, the J end by 8 bases, with 4 bases between. The CDR3 covers 12 residues. CDR3 loop: CASSLRYSPLHF. Here the CDR3 DNA reads TGTGCCAGCAGCTTGCGGTATTCACCCCTCCACTTT.

The V call is TRBV5-1, the J call TRBJ2-7, with TRBD1 identical over 8 bases. The V and J ends lost 4 bases and 5 bases, in that order; junction bases with no gene match: 5. The germline gives CDR1 SGHRS, CDR2 YFSETQ. The CDR3 has 13 residues. In DNA, the CDR3 is TGCGCCAGCAGCAAGGACAGGGACGACGAGCAGTACTTC. Its protein product is CASSKDRDDEQYF. Supplemented by reference TRBV5-1 and TRBJ2-7, the full variable domain reads KAGVTQTPRYLIKTRGQQVTLSCSPISGHRSVSWYQQTPGQGLQFLFEYFSETQRNKGNFPGRFSGRQFSNSRSEMNVSTLELGDSALYLCASSKDRDDEQYFGPGTRLTVT.

The V gene is TRBV5-1, the J gene TRBJ2-5; TRBD2 agrees at 9 bases. The V segment lost 4 bases and the J segment 5 bases; nucleotides outside the gene matches: 6. This CDR3 spans 14 amino acids. Germline V gene data show CDR1 as SGHRS and CDR2 as YFSETQ. CDR3 coding DNA: TGCGCCAGCAGCCCTGTAGCGGGAGTGGAGACCCAGTACTTC. This codes for CASSPVAGVETQYF.

V usage is TRBV3-1 (or the pseudogene TRBV3-2) and J usage is TRBJ2-2; possibly TRBD2 for D (5 bases). Between the trimmed V and J ends, which lost 0 bases and 8 bases, there was a span of 16 bases. The V gene's germline CDR1 is LGHDT and CDR2 YNNKEL (reference sequence). This CDR3 contains 16 residues. The CDR3 DNA is TGTGCCAGCAGCCAAGACCGCAGCGGATTAAGGGGGGAGCTGTTTTTT. Translation gives CASSQDRSGLRGELFF.

The V gene is TRBV5-1, the J gene TRBJ2-3; D is unresolved. Germline CDR1 SGHRS, CDR2 YFSETQ. V was trimmed by 4 bases and J by 5 bases, leaving 17 bases between them. The CDR3 extends over 15 amino acids. This CDR3 reads CASSPKFVERDTQYF. The CDR3 nucleotides are TGCGCCAGCAGCCCGAAATTCGTAGAGAGAGATACGCAGTATTTT.

The chain couples TRBV28 to TRBJ1-3; D possibly corresponds to TRBD1 (6 bases). Trimming left V 5 bases short and J 4 bases short, with 18 bases between. The germline CDR1 and CDR2 sequences are MDHEN and SYDVKM. CDR3 length: 16 amino acids. CDR3 amino acids: CASSPGQLGPGNTIYF. For the CDR3, the DNA is TGTGCCAGCAGTCCGGGACAACTGGGTCCGGGAAACACCATATATTTT. Full variable domain (remainder filled in from reference TRBV28 and TRBJ1-3): DVKVTQSSRYLVKRTGEKVFLECVQDMDHENMFWYRQDPGLGLRLIYFSYDVKMKEKGDIPEGYSVSREKKERFSLILESASTNQTSMYLCASSPGQLGPGNTIYFGEGSWLTVV.

J is TRBJ2-1 and V is TRBV27; 9 bases match TRBD2. The J segment lost 7 bases and the V segment lost 5 bases, leaving 12 bases of the junction unmatched. Germline values: CDR1 MNHEY, CDR2 SMNVEV (reference sequence). The CDR3 spans 16 residues. The CDR3 sequence: CASSPRASGKGNEQFF. CDR3 coding DNA: TGTGCCAGCAGTCCCAGGGCTAGCGGGAAAGGGAATGAGCAGTTCTTC.

The rearrangement uses TRBV4-1 and TRBJ2-1; TRBD2 agrees at 12 bases. Germline lookup yields CDR1 MGHRA and CDR2 YSYEKL. Trimming at V came to 1 base and at J to 5 bases, leaving 3 bases not matched to a gene. The CDR3 length is 16 residues. The CDR3 loop reads CASSQGRTSGNNEQFF. Here the CDR3 DNA reads TGCGCCAGCAGCCAAGGCCGGACTAGCGGGAACAATGAGCAGTTCTTC.

The chain couples TRBV19 to TRBJ1-5; D might be TRBD1 (6 bases). Trimming shortened V by 0 bases and J by 6 bases, and 12 bases separated the two germline ends. This CDR3 comprises 15 residues. Germline V gene sequence: CDR1 LNHDA, CDR2 SQIVND (reference sequence). The CDR3 nucleotides are TGTGCCAGTAGTATAGATACAGGGAGAGGTCAGCCCCAGCATTTT. This encodes CASSIDTGRGQPQHF.

V usage is TRBV11-2 and J usage is TRBJ2-2; 10 bases are shared with TRBD1. V was clipped by 6 bases and J by 4 bases; unmatched bases: 2. Germline V gene data show CDR1 as SGHAT and CDR2 as FQNNGV. This CDR3 is built from 14 residues. CDR3 in DNA: TGTGCCAGCAGGGGACAGGGGATCACCGGGGAGCTGTTTTTT. Protein product: CASRGQGITGELFF.

The CDR3 region is CASSQEAKSWRGSEQYF. The CDR3 nucleotides are TGTGCCAGCAGCCAAGAGGCAAAGAGCTGGAGAGGTTCCGAGCAGTACTTC. The rearrangement uses TRBV4-2 and TRBJ2-7, with D hard to call. Germline CDR1 is LGHNA and CDR2 is YNFKEQ. The CDR3 is 17 residues long. Trimming shortened V by 0 bases and J by 6 bases, and 21 bases separated the two germline ends.

The gene calls are TRBV9 and TRBJ2-2; 7 nucleotides match TRBD2. CDR3 length: 15 residues. Trimming took 4 bases from V and 7 from J; bases not matched to a gene: 10. Germline CDR1 is SGDLS and CDR2 is YYNGEE. The CDR3 loop reads CASSRRLAASGELFF. As DNA, the CDR3 is TGTGCCAGCAGCAGGCGGCTAGCGGCCAGCGGGGAGCTGTTTTTT. Together with reference TRBV9 and TRBJ2-2, the CDR3 gives the full variable domain: DSGVTQTPKHLITATGQRVTLRCSPRSGDLSVYWYQQSLDQGLQFLIQYYNGEERAKGNILERFSAQQFPDLHSELNLSSLELGDSALYFCASSRRLAASGELFFGEGSRLTVL.

This chain joins TRBV28 and TRBJ2-7; tentatively, D is TRBD1 (6 bases). Trimming removed 4 bases at V and 3 bases at J, with 13 bases between. This CDR3 contains 14 residues. Germline V gene lookup returns CDR1 MDHEN and CDR2 SYDVKM. CDR3 bases: TGTGCCAGCAGTTCTATACAGGGTCGCTACGAGCAGTACTTC. Protein product: CASSSIQGRYEQYF.

The rearrangement joins TRBV3-1 (or the pseudogene TRBV3-2) to TRBJ1-3; maybe TRBD1 (5 bases). Germline V lookup: CDR1 LGHDT, CDR2 YNNKEL (reference sequence). Trimming pared 2 bases from V and 8 bases from J, leaving 10 bases between. This CDR3 is 13 amino acids long. CDR3 residues: CASSQQGPDTIYF. For the CDR3, the DNA is TGTGCCAGCAGCCAACAGGGTCCGGACACCATATATTTT.

The rearrangement joins TRBV5-5 to TRBJ2-1; tentatively, D is TRBD1 (6 bases). Trimming stripped 5 bases from V and 4 bases from J, with 16 bases between. The CDR3 extends over 15 amino acids. Germline CDR1 is SGHKS and CDR2 is YYEKEE (reference sequence). Here the CDR3 DNA reads TGTGCCAGCAGTACGGAGAGGACAGTATACAATGAGCAGTTCTTC. Encoded protein: CASSTERTVYNEQFF.

The chain has TRBV28 and TRBJ1-2, with D maybe TRBD1 (6 bases). Trimming left V 4 bases short and J 2 bases short, with 14 bases between. This CDR3 contains 15 residues. The V gene's germline CDR1 is MDHEN and CDR2 SYDVKM. The CDR3 loop reads CASSSAGTQNYGYTF. DNA for the CDR3: TGTGCCAGCAGTTCCGCCGGGACACAAAACTATGGCTACACCTTC.

This clone was counted once. The V call is TRBV6-5, the J call TRBJ2-2, with 11 positions matching TRBD1. Germline-derived CDR1 and CDR2 are MNHEY and SVGAGI. J was trimmed by 9 bases and V by 6 bases; bases with no gene match: 9. The CDR3 is 15 residues long. The CDR3 here is CASRPAGQGAWELFF. The DNA of the CDR3 is TGTGCCAGCAGACCGGCCGGACAGGGGGCTTGGGAGCTGTTTTTT.

The genes are TRBV28 and TRBJ1-2; 7 bases line up with TRBD1. Germline V gene lookup returns CDR1 MDHEN and CDR2 SYDVKM. The CDR3 is 13 amino acids. With V trimmed by 4 bases and J by 5 bases, 4 bases remained unmatched. This CDR3 is CASSWTGSYGYTF. CDR3 DNA: TGTGCCAGCAGTTGGACAGGCTCTTATGGCTACACCTTC.

The chain joins TRBV7-2 to TRBJ2-2, with 10 bases matching TRBD2. The CDR3 sequence is 15 residues long. J was trimmed by 5 bases and V by 2 bases; bases with no gene match: 2. The germline V gene has CDR1 SGHTA and CDR2 FQGNSA. CDR3 protein: CASSLQRGGTGELFF. CDR3 DNA sequence: TGTGCCAGCAGCTTACAGCGGGGGGGAACCGGGGAGCTGTTTTTT.

The chain has TRBV18 and TRBJ2-1; a weak D match, TRBD1 (5 bases). The CDR3 is 13 residues long. Germline V gene sequence: CDR1 KGHSH, CDR2 LQKENI. The V end was cut by 1 base, the J end by 4 bases, with 5 bases between. CDR3 bases: TGTGCCAGCTCACCACAGGGGTACAATGAGCAGTTCTTC. This codes for CASSPQGYNEQFF.

V is TRBV27 and J is TRBJ1-5; D is unresolved. This CDR3 has 13 amino acids. Germline V CDR1 and CDR2: MNHEY, SMNVEV (reference sequence). V shed 2 bases and J shed 2 bases, with 4 bases lying between them. CDR3 amino acids: CASSLSGNQPQHF. As DNA, the CDR3 is TGTGCCAGCAGTTTAAGCGGCAATCAGCCCCAGCATTTT.

The chain uses TRBV28 and TRBJ1-2, with TRBD1 matching over 7 bases. The J segment lost 2 bases and the V segment lost 3 bases, leaving 6 bases of the junction unmatched. This CDR3 spans 15 amino acids. Germline-derived CDR1 and CDR2 are MDHEN and SYDVKM. CDR3 region: CASSLIGGANYGYTF. CDR3 in DNA: TGTGCCAGCAGTTTGATAGGGGGCGCAAACTATGGCTACACCTTC.

The chain combines TRBV15 with TRBJ1-5; 11 bases fit TRBD1. The CDR3 has 15 residues. Trimming removed 5 bases from V and 5 bases from J; junction bases left unmatched: 5. CDR1 and CDR2 (germline): LNHNV, YYDKDF (reference sequence). CDR3 nucleotides: TGTGCCACCAGCGGAAGGACAGGGGGCCATCAGCCCCAGCATTTT. It is translated as CATSGRTGGHQPQHF.

This chain connects TRBV10-1 to TRBJ1-3, with D unclear. The germline gives CDR1 WNHNN, CDR2 SYGVQD (reference sequence). CDR3 length: 13 residues. V shed 4 bases and J shed 2 bases, with 6 bases lying between them. The chain's CDR3 is CASSATPGNTIYF. The CDR3 DNA is TGCGCCAGCAGTGCGACTCCTGGAAACACCATATATTTT.

V usage is TRBV9 and J usage is TRBJ2-7, with a weak D call TRBD1 (6 bases). The CDR3 is 15 amino acids. V was cut by 0 bases and J by 5 bases, with 15 bases left in between. Germline V CDR1 and CDR2: SGDLS, YYNGEE. The CDR3: CASSVAPGQRDEQYF. The CDR3 coding sequence is TGTGCCAGCAGCGTAGCACCGGGACAAAGGGACGAGCAGTACTTC.

This clone was seen only a few times. The chain links TRBV7-9 to TRBJ2-7; maybe TRBD1 (6 bases). Trimming pared 5 bases from V and 5 bases from J, leaving 16 bases between. From germline, CDR1 is SEHNR and CDR2 FQNEAQ (reference sequence). CDR3 size: 14 residues. The CDR3 reads CASSHQGKQNEQYF. The CDR3 bases are TGTGCCAGCAGCCATCAGGGGAAGCAGAACGAGCAGTACTTC.

The chain carries TRBV6-6 and TRBJ1-4; tentative D call: TRBD1 (6 bases). This CDR3 is built from 15 residues. The ends were cut back, 2 bases at V and 5 bases at J, with 12 bases in the middle. The germline V gene has CDR1 MNHNY and CDR2 SVGAGI (reference sequence). CDR3 sequence reads: CASSYPSGENEKLFF. In nucleotides, the CDR3 is TGTGCCAGCAGTTACCCTTCAGGGGAAAATGAAAAACTGTTTTTT.